These 20 T cell receptor beta chains came from one sample sequenced in a study of metastatic and nonmetastatic thyroid tumors. Until they underwent thyroid surgery, no patient had received any treatment. Using MiXCR, TCRdb reanalyzed the PCR reads. The repertoire holds 15,000 to 20,000 clones, with approximately 12% as singletons. Sequencing was performed on tumor tissue. The receptors here all came from a female donor with papillary thyroid cancer or a benign thyroid nodule (not recorded which). Some clones in this sample may be carry-over from other donors' samples.

The chain has TRBV28 and TRBJ2-2; D ambiguous. The CDR3 loop spans 12 amino acids. The germline V gene has CDR1 MDHEN and CDR2 SYDVKM. The ends were cut back, 7 bases at V and 5 bases at J, with 8 bases in the middle. CDR3 residues: CASISRTGELFF. The CDR3 nucleotides are TGTGCCAGCATCTCGAGAACCGGGGAGCTGTTTTTT.

This clone was recorded many times. The V call is TRBV4-1, the J call TRBJ1-2; maybe TRBD1 (5 bases). CDR1 is MGHRA and CDR2 is YSYEKL in the germline V gene. The CDR3 runs 12 residues. The germline V and J ends were trimmed by 6 bases and 7 bases, with 12 bases remaining between them. The CDR3 loop reads CASRRDGAGYTF. CDR3 nucleotides: TGCGCCAGCAGAAGAGATGGGGCTGGCTACACCTTC.

This clone was found many times. The chain links TRBV10-2 to TRBJ1-4; D remains unclear. Trimming shortened V by 2 bases and J by 5 bases, and 3 bases separated the two germline ends. In germline, CDR1 is WSHSY, CDR2 SAAADI. There are 12 residues in the CDR3. The CDR3 bases are TGCGCCAGCAGTGAGGGGAATGAAAAACTGTTTTTT. Amino acids: CASSEGNEKLFF.

This chain connects TRBV5-1 to TRBJ1-6; D gene ambiguous. The germline V gene encodes CDR1 SGHRS and CDR2 YFSETQ. The CDR3 sequence is 14 residues long. V lost 7 bases and J lost 8, with 16 bases in between. The CDR3 DNA sequence: TGCGCCAGCCTTAGTCAGGTCGTGGATTCACCCCTCCACTTT. As protein: CASLSQVVDSPLHF.

This clone was seen only once. DNA for the CDR3: TGTGCCAGCAGCTTAGGTAGGGGGTCCCCCTACGAGCAGTACTTC. It specifies CASSLGRGSPYEQYF. The V call is TRBV11-2, the J call TRBJ2-7; D may be TRBD1 (6 bases). Germline-derived CDR1 and CDR2 are SGHAT and FQNNGV. The ends were cut back, 1 base at V and 2 bases at J, with 12 bases in the middle. The CDR3 sequence is 15 residues long.

This clone was seen repeatedly, ten times or more. The chain has TRBV7-9 and TRBJ2-7; D is undetermined. In germline, CDR1 is SEHNR, CDR2 FQNEAQ (reference sequence). V gave up 4 bases and J gave up 5 bases, with 15 bases separating them. The CDR3 runs 14 residues. CDR3 nucleotides: TGTGCCAGCAGCTCACCAGCAGGTTTGGACGAGCAGTACTTC. Translating it yields CASSSPAGLDEQYF.

This clone was detected ten times or more. The V call is TRBV11-2, the J call TRBJ2-5; D may match TRBD1 or TRBD2 (5 bases each). The CDR3 is made up of 16 amino acids. Per the germline V gene, CDR1 is SGHAT and CDR2 is FQNNGV. V lost 3 bases, J lost 5 bases, and 19 bases lay in between. CDR3 nucleotides: TGTGCCAGCAGCTTTGTTTATGGGGGAAAGGAGGAGACCCAGTACTTC. It is translated as CASSFVYGGKEETQYF.

At least ten counts were recorded for this clone. The rearrangement uses TRBV9 and TRBJ1-2; no definite D call. Germline V gene data show CDR1 as SGDLS and CDR2 as YYNGEE. V shed 4 bases and J shed 7 bases, with 14 bases lying between them. CDR3 length equals 13 residues. The CDR3 spells CASSPELEAGYTF. In DNA, the CDR3 is TGTGCCAGCAGCCCAGAGCTTGAGGCTGGCTACACCTTC.

This clone was seen at least ten times. The rearrangement uses TRBV5-1 and TRBJ1-1; 7 bases align to TRBD1. V gave up 5 bases and J gave up 8 bases; unmatched junction bases: 9. The CDR3 covers 13 residues. CDR1 and CDR2 (germline): SGHRS, YFSETQ. The CDR3 DNA follows: TGCGCCAGCAGACAGGGGTGGGAGGGGGAAGCTTTCTTT. Protein product: CASRQGWEGEAFF. Based on the CDR3 plus reference TRBV5-1 and TRBJ1-1, the full variable domain is KAGVTQTPRYLIKTRGQQVTLSCSPISGHRSVSWYQQTPGQGLQFLFEYFSETQRNKGNFPGRFSGRQFSNSRSEMNVSTLELGDSALYLCASRQGWEGEAFFGQGTRLTVV.

This clone was picked up many times. Being one base from a much bigger clone, this may be a read error. This rearrangement joins TRBV20-1 to TRBJ2-3; 9 nucleotides agree with TRBD2. V shed 6 bases, J shed 5 bases, and the junction held 18 bases outside the gene matches. Germline V gene data show CDR1 as DFQATT and CDR2 as SNEGSKA (reference sequence). The length of the CDR3 is 17 residues. The CDR3, as DNA: TGCAGTGCGACCGCCCTCCCGGCTAGCGGGGTGAAAGATACGCAGTATTTT. Amino acid sequence: CSATALPASGVKDTQYF.

This clone was counted ten times or more. The chain has TRBV2 and TRBJ2-7, with 9 bases aligning to TRBD2. The germline gives CDR1 SNHLY, CDR2 FYNNEI. The V and J ends lost 3 bases and 4 bases, in that order; junction bases with no gene match: 7. The CDR3 sequence is 15 residues long. The CDR3 DNA is TGTGCCAGCAGTGAGTCGGCTAGCGGGATTTACGAGCAGTACTTC. Protein: CASSESASGIYEQYF.

This clone has a count of ten or more. V usage is TRBV25-1 and J usage is TRBJ2-7; D is possibly TRBD1 (5 bases). Germline V lookup: CDR1 MGHDK, CDR2 SYGVNS. The CDR3 has 12 residues. Deletions cut 3 bases from V and 6 bases from J, with 9 bases between. The DNA for the CDR3 is TGTGCCAGCAGTGAGGCCAGGGCCGAGCAGTACTTC. This gives the protein CASSEARAEQYF.

This clone was found a few times. The V and J genes are TRBV19 and TRBJ2-2, with 13 bases that match TRBD2. The CDR3 covers 16 residues. The ends lost 5 bases at V and 6 bases at J; junction bases unmatched: 6. Per the germline V gene, CDR1 is LNHDA and CDR2 is SQIVND (reference sequence). The CDR3 here is CASSPWTSGSAGELFF. DNA for the CDR3: TGTGCCAGTAGTCCATGGACTAGCGGGAGTGCCGGGGAGCTGTTTTTT.

This clone was seen at least ten times. The chain carries TRBV27 and TRBJ2-2, with TRBD1 matching over 7 bases. The CDR3 has 15 residues. The germline V gene encodes CDR1 MNHEY and CDR2 SMNVEV (reference sequence). J gave up 1 base and V 3 bases, and 2 bases lay outside the gene matches. CDR3 DNA: TGTGCCAGCAGTTTTAGGACAGGGAACACCGGGGAGCTGTTTTTT. Translated, it gives CASSFRTGNTGELFF.

Remarks on this clone: The final CDR3 position lacks the conserved phenylalanine or tryptophan, pointing to a likely read error. The J gene is TRBJ2-7, the V gene TRBV9; 8 bases fit TRBD1. CDR1 and CDR2 from the germline V gene are SGDLS and YYNGEE. This CDR3 is 16 amino acids long. CDR3 protein: CASGVVGETGVNEQYS. The CDR3 coding sequence is TGTGCCAGCGGCGTAGTAGGGGAGACAGGGGTTAACGAGCAGTACTCC.

This clone was picked up many times. The chain combines TRBV19 with TRBJ1-4, with TRBD1 as a possible D gene (5 bases). V shed 2 bases and J shed 6 bases, with 10 bases lying between them. Germline CDR1 and CDR2: LNHDA and SQIVND (reference sequence). The CDR3 covers 14 residues. CDR3 amino acids: CASSIPGHDEKLFF. The CDR3 coding sequence is TGTGCCAGTAGTATACCCGGACATGATGAAAAACTGTTTTTT.

This clone came up many times. The rearrangement joins TRBV14 to TRBJ1-4; D is ambiguous. CDR1 is SGHDN and CDR2 is FVKESK in the germline V gene. The CDR3 runs to 15 residues. The V and J ends lost 1 base and 3 bases respectively, with 9 bases between them. This CDR3 is CASSQGITANEKLFF. The CDR3 bases are TGTGCCAGCAGCCAAGGGATAACGGCTAATGAAAAACTGTTTTTT.

This clone was picked up many times. V and J are TRBV18 and TRBJ1-1, with D possibly TRBD1 on 6 matching bases. Germline lookup yields CDR1 KGHSH and CDR2 LQKENI. The CDR3 is made up of 13 amino acids. V lost 5 bases, J lost 4 bases, and 11 bases lay in between. The CDR3 DNA sequence: TGTGCCAGCTCATCAGGGGTGGGCACTGAAGCTTTCTTT. It encodes CASSSGVGTEAFF.

This clone was detected a few times. V usage is TRBV5-6 and J usage is TRBJ2-5; TRBD2 matches 9 bases. This CDR3 is built from 13 residues. V gave up 4 bases and J gave up 5 bases; unmatched junction bases: 3. Germline V CDR1 and CDR2: SGHDT, YYEEEE. CDR3 DNA: TGTGCCAGCAGCGCGGGACTAGCTGAGACCCAGTACTTC. Its protein product is CASSAGLAETQYF.

The chain couples TRBV6-1 to TRBJ1-1; D is possibly TRBD1 (6 bases). The CDR3 runs to 12 residues. V was pared by 0 bases and J by 8 bases, with 7 bases between. CDR1 is MNHNS, CDR2 SASEGT, per germline. The CDR3 DNA sequence: TGTGCCAGCAGTGAAGCTACAGGGGAAGCTTTCTTT. Translated, it gives CASSEATGEAFF.